These 19 T cell receptor beta chains originate from one sample sequenced in a study of Ad26.COV2.S vaccination and SARS-CoV-2 variants. Treatment in this sample: about 20 received Ad26.COV2.S at low or high dose, single or two shots; about 5 received placebo; per-sample allocation not given. The samples date from day 63 after the first vaccine or placebo injection. Assay used: immunoSEQ multiplex PCR; TCRdb lists only in-frame clones, some missing. The sample has 350,000 to 450,000 clones, 70% to 90% seen once. This specimen consisted of peripheral blood, obtained in a trial of Ad26.COV2.S vaccine versus placebo. These receptors all stem from a person aged 18-65 years who received the Ad26.COV2.S COVID-19 vaccine or a placebo.

The chain combines TRBV7-8 with TRBJ2-7, with 11 bases aligning to TRBD2. Trimming at V came to 4 bases and at J to 6 bases, leaving 5 bases not matched to a gene. The germline V gene encodes CDR1 SGHVS and CDR2 FQNEAQ. The CDR3 has 14 amino acids. The CDR3 sequence: CASSSSGGPGEQYF. Here the CDR3 DNA reads TGTGCCAGCAGCTCTAGCGGGGGGCCGGGCGAGCAGTACTTC. Full variable domain (missing parts from reference TRBV7-8 and TRBJ2-7): GAGVSQSPRYKVAKRGQDVALRCDPISGHVSLFWYQQALGQGPEFLTYFQNEAQLDKSGLPSDRFFAERPEGSVSTLKIQRTQQEDSAVYLCASSSSGGPGEQYFGPGTRLTVT.

V usage is TRBV5-1 and J usage is TRBJ2-4; D is unclear. This CDR3 comprises 13 residues. The V end was cut by 2 bases, the J end by 4 bases, with 7 bases between. CDR1 and CDR2 (germline): SGHRS, YFSETQ. CDR3 nucleotides: TGCGCCAGCAGCTTTGACACTAAAAACATTCAGTACTTC. Its protein product is CASSFDTKNIQYF.

The J gene is TRBJ2-7, the V gene TRBV30; possibly TRBD1 for D (6 bases). The length of the CDR3 is 12 residues. Trimming removed 2 bases from V and 3 bases from J, with 8 bases in between. The germline CDR1 and CDR2 sequences are GTSNPN and SVGIG (reference sequence). The CDR3 sequence is CAWSLQGYEQYF. CDR3 DNA: TGTGCCTGGAGTTTACAGGGCTACGAGCAGTACTTC.

V is TRBV29-1 and J is TRBJ2-7, with D perhaps being TRBD1 or TRBD2 (5 bases each). Germline assignment: CDR1 SQVTM and CDR2 ANQGSEA. V dropped 4 bases and J dropped 3 bases, with 16 bases sitting between them. The CDR3 is 14 amino acids. In DNA, the CDR3 is TGCAGCGTTGTGGGTGTGGGGGATGGCTACGAGCAGTACTTC. This gives the protein CSVVGVGDGYEQYF.

The genes are TRBV19 and TRBJ2-1; D ambiguous. Trimming took off 5 bases at V and 2 bases at J, with 7 bases between the two ends. Germline V gene lookup returns CDR1 LNHDA and CDR2 SQIVND (reference sequence). The CDR3 sequence is 13 residues long. In DNA form, the CDR3 reads TGTGCCAGTAGTTTGGGTCCCTACAATGAGCAGTTCTTC. It is translated as CASSLGPYNEQFF.

The gene calls are TRBV7-9 and TRBJ2-1; D is undetermined. Germline V lookup: CDR1 SEHNR, CDR2 FQNEAQ (reference sequence). V lost 5 bases and J lost 0, with 11 bases in between. The CDR3 covers 15 residues. The CDR3 nucleotides read TGTGCCAGCAGCCCCGTTATTGGCTCCTACAATGAGCAGTTCTTC. This encodes CASSPVIGSYNEQFF.

The chain couples TRBV5-1 to TRBJ1-1; D remains unclear. Germline CDR1 and CDR2: SGHRS and YFSETQ. CDR3 size: 13 residues. V was clipped by 0 bases and J by 4 bases, with 7 bases between them. The CDR3: CASSLEGPTEAFF. The CDR3 DNA reads as TGCGCCAGCAGCTTGGAAGGGCCCACTGAAGCTTTCTTT.

The chain joins TRBV4-3 to TRBJ2-5, with a possible D match to TRBD1 (5 bases). V lost 0 bases and J 5 bases, leaving 10 bases between the germline ends. This CDR3 has 14 amino acids. Germline CDR1 LGHNA, CDR2 YSLEER. This chain's CDR3 is CASSQDQTAETQYF. As DNA, the CDR3 is TGCGCCAGCAGCCAAGACCAGACAGCCGAGACCCAGTACTTC.

The chain couples TRBV10-1 to TRBJ2-5; possible D gene TRBD2, 5 bases. V gave up 3 bases and J gave up 5 bases, with 10 bases separating them. Germline lookup yields CDR1 WNHNN and CDR2 SYGVQD (reference sequence). The CDR3 has 13 residues. CDR3 amino acids: CASSDGTGETQYF. CDR3 nucleotide sequence: TGCGCCAGCAGTGATGGTACGGGGGAGACCCAGTACTTC.

V usage is TRBV21-1 and J usage is TRBJ1-5. TRBV21-1 is classified as a pseudogene. This CDR3 spans 20 amino acids. The DNA for the CDR3 is TGTGCCAGCAGCACCGTGGAGATCAGTCGAACTCCACTTATCAATCAGCCCCAGCATTTT. Protein product: CASSTVEISRTPLINQPQHF.

This clone was seen a few times. This chain connects TRBV18 to TRBJ2-7; 8 bases agree with TRBD2. The CDR3 contains 15 residues. Germline CDR1 is KGHSH and CDR2 is LQKENI. After removal of 6 bases from V and 6 bases from J, the junction contained 13 bases not matched to a gene. The CDR3 spells CASSRFRAGAVEQYF. DNA for the CDR3: TGTGCCAGCTCGAGGTTTAGAGCGGGAGCCGTCGAGCAGTACTTC.

The rearrangement joins TRBV7-2 to TRBJ2-1; the D call may be TRBD1 or TRBD2 (5 bases each). CDR1 and CDR2 from the germline V gene are SGHTA and FQGNSA. V was cut by 6 bases and J by 4 bases, with 16 bases left in between. The CDR3 sequence is 15 residues long. For the CDR3, the DNA is TGTGCCAGCAGTCGCCGGGACGGATCTTACAATGAGCAGTTCTTC. Translating it yields CASSRRDGSYNEQFF.

The chain has TRBV10-3 and TRBJ2-3, with D tentatively TRBD1 (6 bases). The germline V gene has CDR1 ENHRY and CDR2 SYGVKD. This CDR3 comprises 15 residues. V lost 4 bases to trimming and J lost 4 bases, with 15 bases between them. The DNA for the CDR3 is TGTGCCATCAGTGTCGAGACAGGCTACTCAGATACGCAGTATTTT. As protein: CAISVETGYSDTQYF.

The rearrangement uses TRBV15 and TRBJ1-1; D not certain. The CDR3 extends over 15 amino acids. The germline V gene encodes CDR1 LNHNV and CDR2 YYDKDF (reference sequence). The germline V and J ends were trimmed by 0 bases and 5 bases, with 13 bases remaining between them. CDR3 loop: CATSREDTRSTEAFF. The CDR3 bases are TGTGCCACCAGCAGAGAAGACACCCGAAGTACTGAAGCTTTCTTT.

The rearrangement uses TRBV28 and TRBJ2-6; maybe TRBD1 (6 bases). Germline CDR1 is MDHEN and CDR2 is SYDVKM. Trimming took 7 bases from V and 3 from J, leaving 13 bases between them. The CDR3 is 15 residues long. This CDR3 reads CASTLQGYGANVLTF. CDR3 coding DNA: TGTGCCAGCACCCTCCAGGGGTATGGGGCCAACGTCCTGACTTTC.

The chain carries TRBV5-6 and TRBJ1-4; 7 nucleotides line up with TRBD1. Trimming cost V 4 bases and J 7 bases; bases outside gene matches: 7. Germline lookup yields CDR1 SGHDT and CDR2 YYEEEE. This CDR3 comprises 14 residues. CDR3 loop: CASSDTGVGEKLFF. CDR3 in DNA: TGTGCCAGCAGCGATACAGGGGTTGGTGAAAAACTGTTTTTT. The complete variable domain, with remaining parts taken from reference TRBV5-6 and TRBJ1-4, reads DAGVTQSPTHLIKTRGQQVTLRCSPKSGHDTVSWYQQALGQGPQFIFQYYEEEERQRGNFPDRFSGHQFPNYSSELNVNALLLGDSALYLCASSDTGVGEKLFFGSGTQLSVL.

This chain connects TRBV21-1 to TRBJ1-3; no check of the table's D call, TRBD1, against the DNA was made. TRBV21-1 corresponds to a pseudogene. The CDR3 totals 14 residues. The CDR3 reads CASSIFSSGNTIYF. As DNA, the CDR3 is TGTGCCAGCAGCATTTTCAGCTCTGGAAACACCATATATTTT.

V is TRBV15 and J is TRBJ1-1; TRBD1 matches at 9 bases. Germline lookup yields CDR1 LNHNV and CDR2 YYDKDF (reference sequence). Trimming took 5 bases from V and 4 from J; bases not matched to a gene: 8. CDR3 length equals 15 residues. CDR3 coding DNA: TGTGCCACCAGCGGACTACGGACAGGGGCCACTGAAGCTTTCTTT. Its translation: CATSGLRTGATEAFF. Looking up the rest from reference TRBV15 and TRBJ1-1 gives the full variable domain: DAMVIQNPRYQVTQFGKPVTLSCSQTLNHNVMYWYQQKSSQAPKLLFHYYDKDFNNEADTPDNFQSRRPNTSFCFLDIRSPGLGDTAMYLCATSGLRTGATEAFFGQGTRLTVV.

V is TRBV4-1 and J is TRBJ1-4; 8 nucleotides line up with TRBD1. V was clipped by 4 bases and J by 12 bases; unmatched bases: 13. Germline V gene data show CDR1 as MGHRA and CDR2 as YSYEKL. CDR3 length: 15 amino acids. The CDR3, as DNA: TGCGCCAGCAGCCGGACAGGGCAGCCGGATTTGGAACTGTTTTTT. This sequence encodes CASSRTGQPDLELFF.